Below are 9 T cell receptor beta chains sequenced from a single sample in a study of T cell clusters in autoimmune cytopenias. One tube held mixed TRB-A and TRB-B primer pools for touch-down PCR. TCRdb reprocessed the multiplex PCR reads; each CDR3 protein has one entry and no DNA is given. The specimen's table records 4,500 to 6,500 distinct CDR3 sequences. TRB amplification used roughly 250 ng of peripheral blood genomic DNA. The sample also formed part of further work on T cell repertoires in aging, cancer and after chemotherapy.

Material: peripheral blood. The receptor set was obtained from a human donor in good health.

This chain uses TRBV28 with TRBJ2-1. This CDR3 has 14 residues. Germline-derived CDR1 and CDR2 are MDHEN and SYDVKM. The CDR3 sequence is CASSLWAAHTEQFF.

This clonotype is labeled medium-sized based on frequency. This chain connects TRBV24-1 to TRBJ2-2. The CDR3 covers 13 residues. The V gene's germline CDR1 is KGHDR and CDR2 SFDVKD. The CDR3 protein is CATSDYNTGELFF.

This clonotype is labeled medium-sized based on frequency. This rearrangement joins TRBV18 to TRBJ2-3. CDR1 and CDR2 from the germline V gene are KGHSH and LQKENI. The CDR3 runs to 14 residues. Here the CDR3 reads CASSPLPKGDTQYF. Full variable domain (missing parts from reference TRBV18 and TRBJ2-3): NAGVMQNPRHLVRRRGQEARLRCSPMKGHSHVYWYRQLPEEGLKFMVYLQKENIIDESGMPKERFSAEFPKEGPSILRIQQVVRGDSAAYFCASSPLPKGDTQYFGPGTRLTVL.

The chain uses TRBV19 and TRBJ2-1; TCRdb proposes TRBD2, but this gene call is untestable without DNA. Per the germline V gene, CDR1 is LNHDA and CDR2 is SQIVND (reference sequence). The CDR3 runs to 15 residues. CDR3 region: CASSAGTREDNEQFF.

The V call is TRBV4-2, the J call TRBJ2-3; TCRdb reports TRBD2, a call that lacks DNA to check it against. Germline assignment: CDR1 LGHNA and CDR2 YNFKEQ. The CDR3 spans 16 residues. The CDR3 sequence is CASSPSRGGYTDTQYF.

V usage is TRBV6-5 and J usage is TRBJ1-6; TCRdb gives TRBD1 as the D gene, but with no DNA this cannot be confirmed. The germline gives CDR1 MNHEY, CDR2 SVGAGI. The CDR3 has 15 amino acids. CDR3 sequence: CASSSQTGDNSPLHF.

J is TRBJ2-1 and V is TRBV29-1; there is no DNA to check the TCRdb D call of TRBD2. Germline lookup yields CDR1 SQVTM and CDR2 ANQGSEA. The length of the CDR3 is 13 residues. The CDR3 region is CSVEGTSINEQFF.

The chain couples TRBV4-2 to TRBJ1-4. This CDR3 spans 13 amino acids. Germline V gives CDR1 LGHNA, CDR2 YNFKEQ. The chain's CDR3 is CASSLKPNEKLFF.

This clonotype is identified as medium-sized (0.01 to 0.1%) from frequency. The chain carries TRBV5-4 and TRBJ2-1; with no DNA, the TCRdb D assignment of TRBD2 cannot be verified. The CDR3 contains 14 residues. Germline V gene sequence: CDR1 SGHNT, CDR2 YYREEE (reference sequence). CDR3 in amino acids: CASSFTGGGGEQFF.